This T cell receptor beta chain was documented in a study of cytomegalovirus exposure and HLA in healthy donors. Study results and caveats: What was likely a sequencing artifact was a cluster of highly shared sequence variants. In terms of immune exposure information, only CMV serostatus was available. Most of the CMV-associated TCR beta chains (in a later analysis) appeared to be HLA-restricted.

Primers included in the PCR were 60 Vbeta and 13 Jbeta primers. TCRdb's copy holds only in-frame clones and misses some; the assay was immunoSEQ multiplex PCR. The table records more than 60,000 clones, about 82% of them present only once. This clone was detected a few times. The antigen is not known. The CDR3 has 13 amino acids. Germline assignment: CDR1 LNHDA and CDR2 SQIVND (reference sequence). Trimming removed 7 bases at V and 4 bases at J, with 13 bases between. The sequence derives from a woman in her 30s in good health and CMV-seronegative. The chain joins TRBV19 to TRBJ1-1; a possible D gene is TRBD1 (6 bases). Material for sequencing was PBMCs. The CDR3 DNA reads as TGTGCCAGTATCCAACAGGGAATCACTGAAGCTTTCTTT. Its translation: CASIQQGITEAFF.